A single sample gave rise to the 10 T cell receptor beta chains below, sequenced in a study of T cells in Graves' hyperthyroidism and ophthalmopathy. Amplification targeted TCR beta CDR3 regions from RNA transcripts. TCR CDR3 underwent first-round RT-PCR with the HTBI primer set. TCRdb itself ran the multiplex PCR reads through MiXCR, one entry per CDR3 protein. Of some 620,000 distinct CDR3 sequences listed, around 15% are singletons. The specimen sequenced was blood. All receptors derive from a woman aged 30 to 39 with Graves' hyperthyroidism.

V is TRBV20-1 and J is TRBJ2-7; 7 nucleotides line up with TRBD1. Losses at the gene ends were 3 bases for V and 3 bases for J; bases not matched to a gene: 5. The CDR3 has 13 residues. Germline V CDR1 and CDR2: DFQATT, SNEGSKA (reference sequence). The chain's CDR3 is CSASHRGSYEQYF. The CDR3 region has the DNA TGCAGTGCTAGCCACAGGGGAAGCTACGAGCAGTACTTC.

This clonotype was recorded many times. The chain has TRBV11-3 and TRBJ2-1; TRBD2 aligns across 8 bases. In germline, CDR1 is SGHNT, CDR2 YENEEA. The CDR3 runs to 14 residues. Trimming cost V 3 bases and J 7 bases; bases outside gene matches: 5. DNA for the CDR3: TGTGCCAGCAGCTTGGGACTAGATGATAATGAGCAGTTCTTC. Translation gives CASSLGLDDNEQFF.

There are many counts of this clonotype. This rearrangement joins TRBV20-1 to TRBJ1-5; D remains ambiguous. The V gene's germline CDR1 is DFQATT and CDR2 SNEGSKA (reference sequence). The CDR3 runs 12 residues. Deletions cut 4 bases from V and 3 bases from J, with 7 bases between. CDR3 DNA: TGCAGTGCTAATACACTCAATCAGCCCCAGCATTTT. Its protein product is CSANTLNQPQHF.

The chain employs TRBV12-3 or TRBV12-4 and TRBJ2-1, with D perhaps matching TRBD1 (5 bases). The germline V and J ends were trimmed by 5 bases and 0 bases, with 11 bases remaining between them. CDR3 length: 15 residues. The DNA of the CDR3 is TGTGCCAGCAGTGCAGGACAAAGCTCCTACAATGAGCAGTTCTTC. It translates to CASSAGQSSYNEQFF.

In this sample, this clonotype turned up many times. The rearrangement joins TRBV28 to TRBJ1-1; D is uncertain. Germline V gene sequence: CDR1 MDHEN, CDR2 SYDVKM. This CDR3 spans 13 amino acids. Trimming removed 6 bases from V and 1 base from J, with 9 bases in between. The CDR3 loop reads CASSLLENTEAFF. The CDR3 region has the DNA TGTGCCAGCAGCCTCCTAGAGAACACTGAAGCTTTCTTT.

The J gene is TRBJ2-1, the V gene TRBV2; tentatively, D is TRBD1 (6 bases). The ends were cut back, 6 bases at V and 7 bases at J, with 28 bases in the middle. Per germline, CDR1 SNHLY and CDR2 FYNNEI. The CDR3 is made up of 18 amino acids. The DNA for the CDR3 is TGTGCCAGCAGGGGGGCTATCCCTATCACGGATGGAAATAATGAGCAGTTCTTC. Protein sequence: CASRGAIPITDGNNEQFF.

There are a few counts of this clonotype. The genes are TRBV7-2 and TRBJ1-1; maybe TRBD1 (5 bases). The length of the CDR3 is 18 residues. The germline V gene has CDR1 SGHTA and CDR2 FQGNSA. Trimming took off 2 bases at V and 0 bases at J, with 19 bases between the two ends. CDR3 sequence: CASSLSPRGRTLNTEAFF. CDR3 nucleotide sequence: TGTGCCAGCAGCTTAAGTCCAAGGGGTCGGACTTTGAACACTGAAGCTTTCTTT.

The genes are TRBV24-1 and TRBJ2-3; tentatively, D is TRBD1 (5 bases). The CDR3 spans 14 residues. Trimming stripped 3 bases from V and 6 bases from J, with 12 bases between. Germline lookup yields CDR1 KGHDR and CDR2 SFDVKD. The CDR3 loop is CATSDAGSGDTQYF. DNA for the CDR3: TGTGCCACCAGTGATGCCGGATCAGGGGATACGCAGTATTTT.

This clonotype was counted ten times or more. CDR3 amino acids: CSVTPTGGFVTDTQYF. CDR3 DNA: TGCAGTGTTACACCGACAGGGGGCTTTGTCACAGATACGCAGTATTTT. This sequence joins TRBV20-1 and TRBJ2-3, with 10 bases lining up with TRBD1. This CDR3 spans 16 amino acids. The V segment lost 7 bases and the J segment 2 bases; nucleotides outside the gene matches: 12. Germline V CDR1 and CDR2: DFQATT, SNEGSKA (reference sequence).

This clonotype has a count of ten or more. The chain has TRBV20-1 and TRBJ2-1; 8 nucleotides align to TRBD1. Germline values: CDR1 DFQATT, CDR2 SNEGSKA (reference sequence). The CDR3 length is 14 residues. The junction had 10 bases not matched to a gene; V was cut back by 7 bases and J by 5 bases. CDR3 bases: TGCAGTGTTCTAGGACAGGGACAAAACAATGAGCAGTTCTTC. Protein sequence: CSVLGQGQNNEQFF.